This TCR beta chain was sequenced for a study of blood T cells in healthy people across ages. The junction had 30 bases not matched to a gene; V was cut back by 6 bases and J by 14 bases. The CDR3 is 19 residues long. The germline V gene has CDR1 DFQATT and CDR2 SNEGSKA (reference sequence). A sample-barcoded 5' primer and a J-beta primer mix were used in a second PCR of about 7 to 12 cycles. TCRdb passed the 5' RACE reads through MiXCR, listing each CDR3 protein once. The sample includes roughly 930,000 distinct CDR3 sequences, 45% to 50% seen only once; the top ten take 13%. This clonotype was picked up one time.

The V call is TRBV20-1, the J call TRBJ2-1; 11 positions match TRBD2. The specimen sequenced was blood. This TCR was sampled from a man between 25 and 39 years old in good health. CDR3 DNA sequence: TGCAGTGCCGTAGAGTGGGCAGACTTTAACTGCCTTAGCGGGGGGGCGGAGTTCTTC. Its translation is CSAVEWADFNCLSGGAEFF.